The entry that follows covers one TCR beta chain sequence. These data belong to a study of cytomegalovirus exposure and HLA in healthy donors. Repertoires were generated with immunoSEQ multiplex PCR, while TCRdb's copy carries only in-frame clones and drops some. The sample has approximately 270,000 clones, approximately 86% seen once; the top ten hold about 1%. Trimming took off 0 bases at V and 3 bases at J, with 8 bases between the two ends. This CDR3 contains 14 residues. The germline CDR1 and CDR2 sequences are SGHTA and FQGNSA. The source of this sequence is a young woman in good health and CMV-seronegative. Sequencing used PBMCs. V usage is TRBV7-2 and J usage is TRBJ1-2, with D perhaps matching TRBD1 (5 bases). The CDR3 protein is CASSLARGDYGYTF. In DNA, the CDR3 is TGTGCCAGCAGCTTAGCGCGGGGGGACTATGGCTACACCTTC.